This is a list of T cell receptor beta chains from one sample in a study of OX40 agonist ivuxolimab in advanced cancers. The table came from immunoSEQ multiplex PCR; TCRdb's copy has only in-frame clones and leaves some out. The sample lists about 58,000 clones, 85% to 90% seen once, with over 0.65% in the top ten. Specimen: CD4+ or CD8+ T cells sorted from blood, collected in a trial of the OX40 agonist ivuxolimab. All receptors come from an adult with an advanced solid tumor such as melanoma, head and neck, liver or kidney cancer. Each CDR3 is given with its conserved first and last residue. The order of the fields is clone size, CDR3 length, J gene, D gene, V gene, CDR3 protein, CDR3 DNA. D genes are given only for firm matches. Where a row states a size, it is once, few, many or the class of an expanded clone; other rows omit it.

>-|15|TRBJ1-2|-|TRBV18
CASSPPSQNLFGYTF
TGTGCCAGCTCACCACCATCACAGAACCTCTTCGGCTACACCTTC
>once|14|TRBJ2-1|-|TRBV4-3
CASSQGGLHNEQFF
TGCGCCAGCAGCCAAGGGGGACTCCACAATGAGCAGTTCTTC
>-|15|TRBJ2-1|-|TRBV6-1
CASSEAPSEGNEQFF
TGTGCCAGCAGTGAAGCTCCTAGTGAAGGGAATGAGCAGTTCTTC
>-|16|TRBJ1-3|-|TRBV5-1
CASSLEGGRSGNTIYF
TGCGCCAGCAGCTTGGAAGGGGGGAGATCTGGAAACACCATATATTTT
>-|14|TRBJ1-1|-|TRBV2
CASSPSQGNTEAFF
TGTGCCAGCAGTCCAAGCCAGGGGAACACTGAAGCTTTCTTT
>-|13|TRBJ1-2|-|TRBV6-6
CASSSRTAYGYTF
TGTGCCAGCAGTTCCAGGACAGCCTATGGCTACACCTTC
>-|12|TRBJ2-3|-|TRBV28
CASSLTTDTQYF
TGTGCCAGCAGTTTGACGACAGATACGCAGTATTTT
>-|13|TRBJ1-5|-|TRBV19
CASSTGLDQPQHF
TGTGCCAGTAGTACCGGATTAGATCAGCCCCAGCATTTT
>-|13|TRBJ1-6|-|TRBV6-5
CASSYSKQSPLHF
TGTGCCAGCAGTTACTCGAAACAATCACCCCTCCACTTT
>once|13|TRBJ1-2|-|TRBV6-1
CASSQGTHHGYTF
TGTGCCAGCAGTCAGGGGACTCATCATGGCTACACCTTC
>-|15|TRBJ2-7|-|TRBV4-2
CASSPGTVGIYEQYF
TGTGCCAGCAGCCCTGGGACTGTGGGAATTTACGAGCAGTACTTC